A selection of T cell receptor beta chains follows, all from one sample in a study of blood T cell repertoires in COVID-19. Only in-frame clones appear in the TCRdb table, and some are missing; sequencing was by immunoSEQ multiplex PCR. This table has some 120,000 clones, about four fifths appearing once. Sequenced input: PBMCs or T cells enriched from blood (not recorded which). These receptors came from a man aged 25 to 40 who had recovered from COVID-19. Both conserved end residues are trimmed from each CDR3. Fields, in order: V gene, D gene, J gene, CDR3 protein. The D gene is left open where the match is weak.

v_call: TRBV7-9; d_call: -; j_call: TRBJ2-1; cdr3_aa: ASSSLIRDEQF
v_call: TRBV2; d_call: -; j_call: TRBJ2-2; cdr3_aa: ASTDRRGTGELF
v_call: TRBV2; d_call: -; j_call: TRBJ1-4; cdr3_aa: ASNREGEKLF
v_call: TRBV19; d_call: -; j_call: TRBJ2-6; cdr3_aa: ASTTVAGALSGADVLT
v_call: TRBV6-6; d_call: -; j_call: TRBJ2-3; cdr3_aa: ASSYGGQNTDTQY
v_call: TRBV7-8; d_call: TRBD1; j_call: TRBJ2-5; cdr3_aa: ASSQGASAQETQY
v_call: TRBV15; d_call: -; j_call: TRBJ2-1; cdr3_aa: ATSRDRTQYNEQF
v_call: TRBV5-4; d_call: -; j_call: TRBJ2-1; cdr3_aa: ASSLIGSDDEQF
v_call: TRBV7-8; d_call: -; j_call: TRBJ1-2; cdr3_aa: ASSQDRPGRDGYT
v_call: TRBV20-1; d_call: TRBD1; j_call: TRBJ1-6; cdr3_aa: SASMGGTGKSPLH
v_call: TRBV15; d_call: -; j_call: TRBJ1-5; cdr3_aa: ATSRDPNQPQH
v_call: TRBV12-5; d_call: -; j_call: TRBJ1-3; cdr3_aa: ASGLVGGGNTIY
v_call: TRBV11-2; d_call: -; j_call: TRBJ1-6; cdr3_aa: ASSPGFFNSPLH
v_call: TRBV10-1; d_call: -; j_call: TRBJ1-1; cdr3_aa: ASSQGMNTEAF
v_call: TRBV9; d_call: -; j_call: TRBJ2-6; cdr3_aa: ASSVASSGANVLT
v_call: TRBV6-5; d_call: TRBD2; j_call: TRBJ2-7; cdr3_aa: ASSYSSTGGPYEQY
v_call: TRBV15; d_call: -; j_call: TRBJ1-1; cdr3_aa: ATSGTGNTEAF
v_call: TRBV25-1; d_call: -; j_call: TRBJ2-3; cdr3_aa: ASSRSSALGTDTQY
v_call: TRBV3-1/TRBV3-2; d_call: TRBD2; j_call: TRBJ2-1; cdr3_aa: ASSQGGTSGSNEQF
v_call: TRBV24-1; d_call: TRBD2; j_call: TRBJ2-1; cdr3_aa: ATSRAGGQDEQF
v_call: TRBV3-1/TRBV3-2; d_call: -; j_call: TRBJ2-2; cdr3_aa: ASSLRPPLGQQPTGELF
v_call: TRBV11-2; d_call: TRBD2; j_call: TRBJ2-5; cdr3_aa: ASSPSGGQETQY
v_call: TRBV9; d_call: -; j_call: TRBJ1-1; cdr3_aa: ASSSTDPVLLV
v_call: TRBV6-5; d_call: -; j_call: TRBJ1-2; cdr3_aa: ASSPWGGQGYT
v_call: TRBV27; d_call: TRBD2; j_call: TRBJ2-1; cdr3_aa: ASSSQGLAGARESYEQF